The subject of this entry is one T cell receptor beta chain. Its antigen is as yet unknown. The sample is drawn from a study of shared clonotypes between healthy human individuals. Study-wide results and limits: Relative to clonotypes present in all four donors, those not shared had lower generation probabilities. Since donors were few, the genetic and exposure-history diversity represented was limited. A handful of donors shared 4.5% to 6.5% of their naive CD4 clonotypes.

Some clones are missing from TCRdb's copy, which holds only in-frame ones; the method was immunoSEQ multiplex PCR. The profile shows roughly 650,000 clones, less than 98% of them singletons. Both subsets, CD45RA+ naive and CD45RA-negative memory, were split from the CD4+ cells. From germline, CDR1 is SGHTA and CDR2 FQGTGA. CDR3 length: 16 amino acids. V trimming: 5 bases; J trimming: 1 base; junction bases outside the gene matches: 8. The sample was naive CD4+ T cells sorted from blood. Described subset: CD45RA+ positively selected. V and J are TRBV7-3 and TRBJ1-1, with 9 bases aligning to TRBD1. The sequence was collected from a woman younger than 45 in good health. Written as DNA, the CDR3 is TGTGCCAGCAGCCAGGACAGGGGTGATGGGAACACTGAAGCTTTCTTT. Residues: CASSQDRGDGNTEAFF.